Shown below are 30 T cell receptor beta chains from a single sample sequenced in a study of cytomegalovirus exposure and HLA in healthy donors. It was with 60 Vbeta and 13 Jbeta primers that the PCR ran. TCRdb keeps only in-frame clones here, not all; method: immunoSEQ multiplex PCR. The table records 150,000 to 200,000 clones, around 83% of them present only once. Sequences were obtained from PBMCs. Receptor source: a man between 50 and 59 years old in good health and CMV-seropositive.

The genes are TRBV7-9 and TRBJ2-3; D may be TRBD1 (6 bases). With 7 bases removed from V and 3 bases from J, the gap between germline ends came to 20 bases. Germline assignment: CDR1 SEHNR and CDR2 FQNEAQ (reference sequence). This CDR3 region has 16 residues. The CDR3, as DNA: TGTGCCAGCATCCGACGCACAGGGACATATACAGATACGCAGTATTTT. Its protein is CASIRRTGTYTDTQYF.

J is TRBJ2-7 and V is TRBV5-6; weak D call: TRBD2 (6 bases). CDR3 size: 16 residues. The germline V gene has CDR1 SGHDT and CDR2 YYEEEE. V lost 4 bases to trimming and J lost 0 bases, with 17 bases between them. For the CDR3, the DNA is TGTGCCAGCAGCGGGGGGACCTCCTATATCTCCTACGAGCAGTACTTC. This encodes CASSGGTSYISYEQYF.

This chain uses TRBV5-8 with TRBJ2-4, with D tentatively TRBD2 (5 bases). V lost 0 bases and J 9 bases, leaving 13 bases between the germline ends. CDR1 SGHTS and CDR2 YDEGEE come from the germline V gene. The CDR3 totals 14 residues. CDR3 sequence: CASSLEPSAGIQYF. The CDR3 DNA reads as TGTGCCAGCAGCTTGGAACCCTCTGCGGGCATTCAGTACTTC.

In the case of this clone: The junction does not match germline at one end; this may be a read error. This rearrangement joins TRBV7-9 to TRBJ2-1; TRBD2 matches 7 bases. In germline, CDR1 is SEHNR, CDR2 FQNEAQ (reference sequence). CDR3 length: 16 residues. This chain's CDR3 is CSSSPSGMGSYNEQFF. Written as DNA, the CDR3 is TGTTCCAGCAGCCCAAGCGGGATGGGTTCCTACAATGAGCAGTTCTTC.

The rearrangement joins TRBV11-2 to TRBJ1-6, with TRBD1 identical over 9 bases. Trimming took 2 bases from V and 12 from J; bases not matched to a gene: 8. The CDR3 has 15 residues. Germline values: CDR1 SGHAT, CDR2 FQNNGV. CDR3 in amino acids: CASSLSDRGVRPLHF. The CDR3 DNA reads as TGTGCCAGCAGCTTAAGCGACAGGGGGGTCCGACCCCTCCACTTT.

V gene TRBV18 combines with J gene TRBJ1-5; D unresolved. The CDR3 is 13 amino acids. Trimming removed 2 bases from V and 7 bases from J, with 9 bases in between. Germline values: CDR1 KGHSH, CDR2 LQKENI. The CDR3 DNA sequence: TGTGCCAGCTCACCAGAGGCATTACAGCCCCAGCATTTT. As protein: CASSPEALQPQHF.

In this sample, this clone turned up a few times. The CDR3 DNA is TGTGCCAGCAGGACAGGGATCTCCACAGATACGCAGTATTTT. Translating it yields CASRTGISTDTQYF. The chain carries TRBV28 and TRBJ2-3, with 7 positions matching TRBD1. Looked up from germline, CDR1 is MDHEN and CDR2 is SYDVKM. This CDR3 spans 14 amino acids. The V and J ends lost 6 bases and 2 bases, in that order; junction bases with no gene match: 5.

CDR3 sequence reads: CASSELAGEGPYNEQFF. CDR3 DNA sequence: TGCGCCAGCAGTGAATTAGCGGGAGAGGGACCCTACAATGAGCAGTTCTTC. The V call is TRBV10-1, the J call TRBJ2-1, with 9 bases identical to TRBD2. J lost 2 bases, V lost 3 bases, and 8 bases had no gene match. The CDR3 runs to 17 residues. Germline V gives CDR1 WNHNN, CDR2 SYGVQD (reference sequence).

This clone turned up a few times. V and J are TRBV5-1 and TRBJ2-2; tentatively, D is TRBD1 (5 bases). Germline V gives CDR1 SGHRS, CDR2 YFSETQ. The CDR3 has 15 residues. V was clipped by 5 bases and J by 2 bases, with 13 bases between them. The CDR3 is CASRVVGLNTGELFF. The CDR3, as DNA: TGCGCCAGCAGGGTAGTGGGGCTTAACACCGGGGAGCTGTTTTTT.

This clone occurred once. The chain employs TRBV4-1 and TRBJ2-5, with 7 bases fitting TRBD2. The CDR3 is 16 amino acids. V shed 6 bases and J 4 bases; nucleotides not matched to a gene: 14. CDR1 and CDR2 (germline): MGHRA, YSYEKL. CDR3 bases: TGCGCCAGCAGGGAAGTCGGCGGGGGACCGTCAGAGACCCAGTACTTC. Protein product: CASREVGGGPSETQYF.

Notes on this clone: At one end the junction does not follow the germline gene, possibly because of a read error. This sequence joins TRBV9 and TRBJ2-1; 8 bases match TRBD1. The CDR3 is 17 amino acids. The germline V gene has CDR1 SGDLS and CDR2 YYNGEE. The CDR3 DNA follows: TGTGCCAGCACCGTAGGGGGTGGCAGGGGGCGAAGCAATGAGCAGTTCTTC. Amino acid sequence: CASTVGGGRGRSNEQFF. The entire variable domain, with the rest obtained from reference TRBV9 and TRBJ2-1, is as follows: DSGVTQTPKHLITATGQRVTLRCSPRSGDLSVYWYQQSLDQGLQFLIQYYNGEERAKGNILERFSAQQFPDLHSELNLSSLELGDSALYFCASTVGGGRGRSNEQFFGPGTRLTVL.

CDR3 coding DNA: TGTGCCAGCAGCTTGGGGGTGGGGAGACCAGAAAAACTGTTTTTT. Amino acids: CASSLGVGRPEKLFF. The J gene is TRBJ1-4, the V gene TRBV5-4, with D unclear. This CDR3 comprises 15 residues. Trimming took off 0 bases at V and 8 bases at J, with 14 bases between the two ends. Germline values: CDR1 SGHNT, CDR2 YYREEE (reference sequence). The whole variable domain, remainder taken from reference TRBV5-4 and TRBJ1-4, is ETGVTQSPTHLIKTRGQQVTLRCSSQSGHNTVSWYQQALGQGPQFIFQYYREEENGRGNFPPRFSGLQFPNYSSELNVNALELDDSALYLCASSLGVGRPEKLFFGSGTQLSVL.

In DNA form, the CDR3 reads TGTGCCAGCAGAGGGGACAGGGGGCTCTATGGCTACACCTTC. It codes for CASRGDRGLYGYTF. The genes are TRBV6-5 and TRBJ1-2; 12 bases match TRBD1. The V gene end was trimmed by 6 bases and the J gene end by 4 bases; junction bases not matched to a gene: 3. The CDR3 is made up of 14 amino acids. The V gene's germline CDR1 is MNHEY and CDR2 SVGAGI.

The J gene is TRBJ2-1, the V gene TRBV11-3, with 11 bases lining up with TRBD2. This CDR3 spans 17 amino acids. The germline V gene has CDR1 SGHNT and CDR2 YENEEA. V lost 5 bases, J lost 10 bases, and 16 bases stayed unmatched. This CDR3 is CASSPGGGSGGAGEQFF. CDR3 DNA sequence: TGTGCCAGCAGCCCCGGTGGGGGTAGCGGGGGGGCAGGCGAGCAGTTCTTC.

The chain is built from TRBV19 and TRBJ1-6; D gene unclear. The germline gives CDR1 LNHDA, CDR2 SQIVND (reference sequence). The CDR3 totals 14 residues. V dropped 2 bases and J dropped 6 bases, with 8 bases sitting between them. The CDR3 is CASSIMAFNSPLHF. CDR3 coding DNA: TGTGCCAGTAGTATAATGGCCTTTAATTCACCCCTCCACTTT.

The chain combines TRBV4-2 with TRBJ2-2, with D maybe TRBD1 (6 bases). V lost 3 bases to trimming and J lost 6 bases, with 14 bases between them. The CDR3 sequence is 15 residues long. Germline values: CDR1 LGHNA, CDR2 YNFKEQ. The CDR3 DNA follows: TGTGCCAGCAGCCACAGGGGCAGGGCGTCCGGGGAGCTGTTTTTT. This encodes CASSHRGRASGELFF.

This sequence joins TRBV23-1 and TRBJ1-6; TRBD1 might be the D (5 bases). TRBV23-1 is classed as an ORF, of uncertain function. V was clipped by 10 bases and J by 5 bases, with 24 bases between them. This CDR3 contains 17 residues. CDR3 nucleotide sequence: TGCGCCATCAAAGTGTGGGGGAGGGGAGGGGATAATTCACCCCTCCACTTT. Its protein is CAIKVWGRGGDNSPLHF.

This rearrangement joins TRBV12-2 to TRBJ1-2. TRBV12-2 is a recognized pseudogene. The length of the CDR3 is 14 residues. The CDR3 region has the DNA TGTGCAAGTCGCTTTCAGACACGGGAGAATGGCTACACCTTC. This translates into CASRFQTRENGYTF.

J is TRBJ2-7 and V is TRBV29-1; maybe TRBD1 (6 bases). The CDR3 has 12 amino acids. Germline loops: CDR1 SQVTM, CDR2 ANQGSEA. V gave up 7 bases and J gave up 0 bases, with 10 bases separating them. The CDR3 region has the DNA TGCAGCGGGCAGGGGAGCTCCTACGAGCAGTACTTC. Its translation is CSGQGSSYEQYF.

This chain links TRBV25-1 with TRBJ1-1, with a tentative D call TRBD1 (5 bases). V was shortened by 1 base and J by 4 bases, with 16 bases between the two germline ends. CDR3 length equals 16 residues. The germline V gene encodes CDR1 MGHDK and CDR2 SYGVNS. CDR3 DNA: TGTGCCAGCAGTGAATTGGGGGGGAAAGAGGCCACTGAAGCTTTCTTT. Protein sequence: CASSELGGKEATEAFF.

The V call is TRBV19, the J call TRBJ1-1, with 8 bases identical to TRBD1. The CDR3 loop spans 14 amino acids. Trimming took 6 bases from V and 6 from J; bases not matched to a gene: 9. CDR1 is LNHDA, CDR2 SQIVND, per germline (reference sequence). CDR3 amino acids: CASRTDRDVAEAFF. The DNA of the CDR3 is TGTGCCAGTAGGACGGACAGGGATGTGGCTGAAGCTTTCTTT.

The rearrangement joins TRBV4-1 to TRBJ2-1; D is uncertain. CDR3 length: 15 residues. The V gene's germline CDR1 is MGHRA and CDR2 YSYEKL. V was cut by 7 bases and J by 0 bases, with 13 bases left in between. CDR3: CASNQQVSSYNEQFF. DNA of the CDR3: TGCGCCAGCAATCAGCAGGTCAGCTCCTACAATGAGCAGTTCTTC.

The chain combines TRBV10-3 with TRBJ1-2, with D tentatively TRBD1 (5 bases). Trimming removed 0 bases at V and 4 bases at J, with 12 bases between. CDR1 is ENHRY and CDR2 is SYGVKD in the germline V gene. The CDR3 consists of 15 residues. The DNA of the CDR3 is TGTGCCATCAGTGAGTCGCAGGGTATCCTCTATGGCTACACCTTC. The encoded protein is CAISESQGILYGYTF.

This chain connects TRBV29-1 to TRBJ1-2, with a possible D match to TRBD1 (6 bases). Trimming took off 4 bases at V and 7 bases at J, with 13 bases between the two ends. This CDR3 is 12 amino acids long. The germline CDR1 and CDR2 sequences are SQVTM and ANQGSEA. CDR3 in DNA: TGCAGCGTTGGCCCTCAGGGGCTTGGCTACACCTTC. Residues: CSVGPQGLGYTF.

V and J are TRBV19 and TRBJ2-1; 8 bases fit TRBD1. This CDR3 is built from 15 residues. The germline CDR1 and CDR2 sequences are LNHDA and SQIVND (reference sequence). Trimming removed 3 bases from V and 5 bases from J; junction bases left unmatched: 6. The CDR3 loop reads CASSIGTGLNNEQFF. CDR3 nucleotides: TGTGCCAGTAGTATTGGGACAGGTCTTAACAATGAGCAGTTCTTC.

The chain uses TRBV2 and TRBJ1-6, with 7 positions matching TRBD1. There are 14 residues in the CDR3. Trimming took 4 bases from V and 9 from J; bases not matched to a gene: 6. Germline loops: CDR1 SNHLY, CDR2 FYNNEI. For the CDR3, the DNA is TGTGCCAGCAGTGTAGAGGGGGCGCGTTCACCCCTCCACTTT. Translation: CASSVEGARSPLHF.

The gene calls are TRBV29-1 and TRBJ2-3; possible D gene TRBD1, 5 bases. The CDR3 consists of 13 residues. CDR1 SQVTM and CDR2 ANQGSEA come from the germline V gene. V was trimmed by 3 bases and J by 3 bases, leaving 10 bases between them. CDR3 loop: CSVEGQGTDTQYF. Written as DNA, the CDR3 is TGCAGCGTTGAGGGGCAGGGTACAGATACGCAGTATTTT.

This chain links TRBV5-1 with TRBJ2-1; D is perhaps TRBD1 (6 bases). CDR1 is SGHRS, CDR2 YFSETQ, per germline. This CDR3 contains 15 residues. V was pared by 1 base and J by 1 base, with 9 bases between. This CDR3 is CASSLTGQSYNEQFF. CDR3 sequence (DNA): TGCGCCAGCAGCTTGACCGGACAGTCCTACAATGAGCAGTTCTTC.

The chain joins TRBV4-3 to TRBJ1-4; a possible D gene is TRBD1 (5 bases). Germline CDR1 is LGHNA and CDR2 is YSLEER. Trimming took 0 bases from V and 12 from J, leaving 11 bases between them. The CDR3 has 13 amino acids. CDR3 region: CASSQEDGGELFF. The CDR3 coding sequence is TGCGCCAGCAGCCAAGAGGACGGGGGAGAACTGTTTTTT.

The chain couples TRBV4-1 to TRBJ2-7; TRBD2 matches at 13 bases. CDR3 length: 16 residues. Losses at the gene ends were 4 bases for V and 4 bases for J; bases not matched to a gene: 7. Per germline, CDR1 MGHRA and CDR2 YSYEKL. The CDR3, as DNA: TGCGCCAGCAGCCCCGTTCAGACTAGCGGGAGGTACGAGCAGTACTTC. Translating gives CASSPVQTSGRYEQYF.